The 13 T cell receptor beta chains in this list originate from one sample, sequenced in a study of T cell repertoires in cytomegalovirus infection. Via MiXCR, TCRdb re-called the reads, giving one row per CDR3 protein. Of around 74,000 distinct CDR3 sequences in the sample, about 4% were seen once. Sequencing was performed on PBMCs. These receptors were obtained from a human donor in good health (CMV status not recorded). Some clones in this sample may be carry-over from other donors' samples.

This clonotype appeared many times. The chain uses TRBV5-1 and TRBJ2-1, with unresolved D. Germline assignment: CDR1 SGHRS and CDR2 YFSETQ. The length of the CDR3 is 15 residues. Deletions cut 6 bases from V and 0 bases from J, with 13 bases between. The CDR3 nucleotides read TGCGCCAGCACCGAAGACGAAAGCTCCTACAATGAGCAGTTCTTC. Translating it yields CASTEDESSYNEQFF.

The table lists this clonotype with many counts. The CDR3 DNA reads TGTGCCAGCAGCTTATTGACGGCCTCCTACGAGCAGTACTTC. Protein sequence: CASSLLTASYEQYF. The chain carries TRBV7-2 and TRBJ2-7; D is ambiguous. This CDR3 is 14 amino acids long. In germline, CDR1 is SGHTA, CDR2 FQGNSA. Trimming stripped 2 bases from V and 0 bases from J, with 8 bases between.

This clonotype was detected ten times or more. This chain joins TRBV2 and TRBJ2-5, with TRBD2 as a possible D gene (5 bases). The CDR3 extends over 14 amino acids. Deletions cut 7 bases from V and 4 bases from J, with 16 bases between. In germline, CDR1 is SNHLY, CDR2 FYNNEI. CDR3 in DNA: TGTGCCAGCATCGGACGGGCGGGTCGAGAGACCCAGTACTTC. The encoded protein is CASIGRAGRETQYF. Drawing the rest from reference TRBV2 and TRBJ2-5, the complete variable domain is EPEVTQTPSHQVTQMGQEVILRCVPISNHLYFYWYRQILGQKVEFLVSFYNNEISEKSEIFDDQFSVERPDGSNFTLKIRSTKLEDSAMYFCASIGRAGRETQYFGPGTRLLVL.

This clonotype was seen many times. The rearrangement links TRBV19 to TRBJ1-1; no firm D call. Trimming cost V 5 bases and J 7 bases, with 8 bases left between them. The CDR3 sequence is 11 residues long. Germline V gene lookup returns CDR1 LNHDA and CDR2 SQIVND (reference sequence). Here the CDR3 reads CASSLRFEAFF. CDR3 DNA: TGTGCCAGTAGTCTACGCTTTGAAGCTTTCTTT.

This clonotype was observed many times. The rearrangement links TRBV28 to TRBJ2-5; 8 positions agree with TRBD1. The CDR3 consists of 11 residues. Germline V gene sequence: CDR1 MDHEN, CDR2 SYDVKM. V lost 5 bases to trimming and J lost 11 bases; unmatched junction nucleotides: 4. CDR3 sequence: CASSTRDRQYF. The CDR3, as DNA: TGTGCCAGCAGTACCCGGGACAGGCAGTACTTC.

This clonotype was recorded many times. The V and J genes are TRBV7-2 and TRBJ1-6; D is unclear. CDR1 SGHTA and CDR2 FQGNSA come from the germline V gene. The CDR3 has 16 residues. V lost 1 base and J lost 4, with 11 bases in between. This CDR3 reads CASSLGRAVYNSPLHF. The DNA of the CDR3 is TGTGCCAGCAGCTTAGGGAGGGCAGTTTATAATTCACCCCTCCACTTT.

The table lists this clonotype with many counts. As DNA, the CDR3 is TGCAGTGAAGGACAGGGGAACACTGAAGCTTTCTTT. Its translation: CSEGQGNTEAFF. The gene calls are TRBV20-1 and TRBJ1-1, with 8 bases lining up with TRBD1. Per germline, CDR1 DFQATT and CDR2 SNEGSKA (reference sequence). CDR3 length: 12 residues. V lost 7 bases and J lost 1; bases outside the gene matches: 2.

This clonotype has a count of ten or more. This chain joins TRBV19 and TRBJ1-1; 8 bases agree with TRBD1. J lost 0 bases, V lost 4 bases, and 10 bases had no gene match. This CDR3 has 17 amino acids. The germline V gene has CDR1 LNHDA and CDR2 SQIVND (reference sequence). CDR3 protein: CASSKIGQGLMNTEAFF. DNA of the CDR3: TGTGCCAGTAGTAAGATCGGACAGGGTTTAATGAACACTGAAGCTTTCTTT.

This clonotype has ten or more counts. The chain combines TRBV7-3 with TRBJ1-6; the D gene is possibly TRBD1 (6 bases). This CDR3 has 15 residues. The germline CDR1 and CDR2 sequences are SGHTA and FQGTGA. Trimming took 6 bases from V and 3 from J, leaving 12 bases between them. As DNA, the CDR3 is TGTGCCAGCAGGGACGGGACATTCTATAATTCACCCCTCCACTTT. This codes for CASRDGTFYNSPLHF.

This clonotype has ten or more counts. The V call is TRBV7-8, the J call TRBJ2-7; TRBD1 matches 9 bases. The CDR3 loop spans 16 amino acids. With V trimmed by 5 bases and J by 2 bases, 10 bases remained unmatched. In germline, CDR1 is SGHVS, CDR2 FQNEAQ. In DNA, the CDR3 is TGTGCCAGCAGCGTAATGACAGGGGGTCGTACCTACGAGCAGTACTTC. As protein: CASSVMTGGRTYEQYF.

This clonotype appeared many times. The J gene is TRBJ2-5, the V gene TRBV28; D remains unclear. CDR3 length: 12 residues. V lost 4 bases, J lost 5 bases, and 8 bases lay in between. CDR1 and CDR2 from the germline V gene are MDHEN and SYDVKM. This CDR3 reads CASSYRWETQYF. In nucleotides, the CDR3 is TGTGCCAGCAGTTATCGCTGGGAGACCCAGTACTTC.

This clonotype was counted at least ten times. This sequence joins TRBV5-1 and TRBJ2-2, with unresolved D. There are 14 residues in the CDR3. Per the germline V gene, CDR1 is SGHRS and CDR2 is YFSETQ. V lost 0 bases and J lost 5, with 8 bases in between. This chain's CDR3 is CASSLGRRTGELFF. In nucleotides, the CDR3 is TGCGCCAGCAGCTTGGGGCGTCGGACCGGGGAGCTGTTTTTT. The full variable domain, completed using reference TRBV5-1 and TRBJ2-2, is KAGVTQTPRYLIKTRGQQVTLSCSPISGHRSVSWYQQTPGQGLQFLFEYFSETQRNKGNFPGRFSGRQFSNSRSEMNVSTLELGDSALYLCASSLGRRTGELFFGEGSRLTVL.

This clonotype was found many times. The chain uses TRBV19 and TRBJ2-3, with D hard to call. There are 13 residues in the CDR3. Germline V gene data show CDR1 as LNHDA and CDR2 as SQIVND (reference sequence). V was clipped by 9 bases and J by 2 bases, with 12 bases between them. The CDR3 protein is CASALIYTDTQYF. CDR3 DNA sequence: TGTGCCAGCGCCCTCATATACACAGATACGCAGTATTTT.